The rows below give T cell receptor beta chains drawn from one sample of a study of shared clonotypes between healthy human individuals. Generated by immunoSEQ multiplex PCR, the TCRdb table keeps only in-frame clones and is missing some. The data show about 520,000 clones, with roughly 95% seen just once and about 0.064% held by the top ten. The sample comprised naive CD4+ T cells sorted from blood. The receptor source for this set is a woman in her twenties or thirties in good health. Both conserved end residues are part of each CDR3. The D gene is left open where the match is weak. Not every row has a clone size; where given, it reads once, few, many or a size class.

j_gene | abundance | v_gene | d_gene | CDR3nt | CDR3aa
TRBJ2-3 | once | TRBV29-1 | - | TGCAGCGTTGAGCGGCAGGGGAGCACAGATACGCAGTATTTT | CSVERQGSTDTQYF
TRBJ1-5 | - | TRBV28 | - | TGTGCCAGCAGTCACCCGACAGGCACTCAGCCCCAGCATTTT | CASSHPTGTQPQHF
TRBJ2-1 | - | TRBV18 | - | TGTGCCAGCTCCCTACTAGGAGGAGACAATGAGCAGTTCTTC | CASSLLGGDNEQFF
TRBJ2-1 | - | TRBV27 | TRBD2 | TGTGCCAGCACCCAGGCTAGCGGGAGTTTAGGGAATGAGCAGTTCTTC | CASTQASGSLGNEQFF
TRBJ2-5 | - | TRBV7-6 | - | TGTGCCAGCGGACCCTGGGAGACGGAGGAGACCCAGTACTTC | CASGPWETEETQYF
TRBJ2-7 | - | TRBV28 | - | TGTGCCTTAGGAGGGGGGGCCCCCTACGAGCAGTACTTC | CALGGGAPYEQYF
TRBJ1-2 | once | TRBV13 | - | TGTGCCAGCACTCCCCCTGATCAGGAGGGCTACACCTTC | CASTPPDQEGYTF
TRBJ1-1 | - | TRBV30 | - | TGTGCCTGGAGTGTAACAGGGATGAACACTGAAGCTTTCTTT | CAWSVTGMNTEAFF
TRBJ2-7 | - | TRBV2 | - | TGTGCCAGCAGCGTTCAGAGCTACGAGCAGTACTTC | CASSVQSYEQYF
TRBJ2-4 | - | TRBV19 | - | TGTGCCAGTAGTCGTGCTGCGGCGGCCAAAAACATTCAGTACTTC | CASSRAAAAKNIQYF
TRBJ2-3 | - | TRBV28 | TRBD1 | TGTGCCAGCGCCGGGACAGGAAACACAGATACGCAGTATTTT | CASAGTGNTDTQYF
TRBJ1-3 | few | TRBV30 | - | TGTGCCTGGGAGCTCACCTCTGGAAACACCATATATTTT | CAWELTSGNTIYF
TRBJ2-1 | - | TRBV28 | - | TGTGCCACCACCCGCCTCGGGGTTGTGGGATACAATGAGCAGTTCTTC | CATTRLGVVGYNEQFF
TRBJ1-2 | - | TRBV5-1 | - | TGCGCCAGCAGCTTGGGTCCGGGGAGGTCTAACTATGGCTACACCTTC | CASSLGPGRSNYGYTF
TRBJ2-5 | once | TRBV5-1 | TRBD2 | TGCGCCAGCAGCTTGGCGACGAGCGGGAGGGCCGATTCGAAGACCCAGTACTTC | CASSLATSGRADSKTQYF
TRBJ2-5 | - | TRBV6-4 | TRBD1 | TGTGCCAGCAGTGGACAGGGGGCCCCCTCGAGGGTTGAAGAGACCCAGTACTTC | CASSGQGAPSRVEETQYF
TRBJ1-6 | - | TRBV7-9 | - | TGTGCCAGCAGCGCGGACGGGGATTCACCCCTCCACTTT | CASSADGDSPLHF
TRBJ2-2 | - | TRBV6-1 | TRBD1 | TGTGCCAGCAGTGCCGGGACAGGACCCAACACCGGGGAGCTGTTTTTT | CASSAGTGPNTGELFF
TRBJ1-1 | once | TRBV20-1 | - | TGCAGTCCTGGGACGGGAGGTGCGGCTTTCTTT | CSPGTGGAAFF
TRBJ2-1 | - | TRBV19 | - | TGTGCCAGTAGTATTAGGGGAGCTGAGCAGTTCTTC | CASSIRGAEQFF
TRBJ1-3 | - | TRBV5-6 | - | TGTGCCAGCAGCTCCTTGTGGGGTTCTGGAAACACCATATATTTT | CASSSLWGSGNTIYF
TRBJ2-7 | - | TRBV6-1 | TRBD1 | TGTGCCAGCAGTGAAGGGACAGGGGGCCTGTCCTACGAGCAGTACTTC | CASSEGTGGLSYEQYF
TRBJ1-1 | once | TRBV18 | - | TGTGCCAGCTCACCACGGAGGGGATTCGACACTGAAGCTTTCTTT | CASSPRRGFDTEAFF
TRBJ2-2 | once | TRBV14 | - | TGTGCCAGCAGCCAAGTTGGGGGTCCCGGGGAGCTGTTTTTT | CASSQVGGPGELFF
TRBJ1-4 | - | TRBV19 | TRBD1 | TGTGCCAGTAGTTCACAGGGGCTGAATGAAAAACTGTTTTTT | CASSSQGLNEKLFF
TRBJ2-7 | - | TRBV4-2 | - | TGTGCCAGCAGCCAAGGGTCGACTGAGTCCTACGAGCAGTACTTC | CASSQGSTESYEQYF
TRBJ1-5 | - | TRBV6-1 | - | TGTGCCAGCAGGGGGGGGCCCGCCTGGCCCCAGCATTTT | CASRGGPAWPQHF
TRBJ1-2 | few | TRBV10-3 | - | TGTGCCATCAGTGAGACAGCGAACTATGGCTACACCTTC | CAISETANYGYTF
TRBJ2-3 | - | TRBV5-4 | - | TGTGCCAGCAGCTCAAGGACCGTGGCAGATACGCAGTATTTT | CASSSRTVADTQYF
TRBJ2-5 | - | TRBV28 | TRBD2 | TGTGCCAGCAGTTTAATGGCTAGCGGGGCCTGGGAGCAGTACTTC | CASSLMASGAWEQYF
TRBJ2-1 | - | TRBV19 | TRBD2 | TGTGCCAGTAGTGCGGTAGCGGGAGGGCCAGGGAATGAGCAGTTCTTC | CASSAVAGGPGNEQFF
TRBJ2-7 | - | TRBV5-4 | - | TGTGCCAGCAGCTCCGGGAGCCGTTTTCTGGGAGGCGAGCAGTACTTC | CASSSGSRFLGGEQYF
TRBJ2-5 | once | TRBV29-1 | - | TGCAGCGTTGACACCTACGGCAGCCAAGAGACCCAGTACTTC | CSVDTYGSQETQYF
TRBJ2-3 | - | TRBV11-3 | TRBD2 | TGTGCCAGCAGCTTAGGGACTAGTCCCCACGATACGCAGTATTTT | CASSLGTSPHDTQYF
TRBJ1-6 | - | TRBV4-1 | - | TGCGCCAGCAGCCACCCCTCGGGTTCGCCGGGGGTCTTT | CASSHPSGSPGVF
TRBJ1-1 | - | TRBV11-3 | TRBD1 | TGTGCCAGCAGTTATACAGGGGGCGCCGGCACTGAAGCTTTCTTT | CASSYTGGAGTEAFF
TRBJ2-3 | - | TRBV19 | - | TGTGCCAGTAGTCGCGGCAACACAGATACGCAGTATTTT | CASSRGNTDTQYF
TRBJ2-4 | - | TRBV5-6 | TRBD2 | TGTGCCAGCAGCGCCGGGATAGCGGGAGGCTTCAAAAACATTCAGTACTTC | CASSAGIAGGFKNIQYF
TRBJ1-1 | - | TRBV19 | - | TGTGCCAGTAGTATGGGGGACGAAGACACTGAAGCTTTCTTT | CASSMGDEDTEAFF
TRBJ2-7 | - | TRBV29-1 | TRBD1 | TGCAGCGTGCCTTCCGGGACAGGGGCGGCGTCAGGGCACTACGAGCAGTACTTC | CSVPSGTGAASGHYEQYF
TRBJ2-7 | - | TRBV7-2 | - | TGTGCCAGCAGCCTTTTCAGAGAAGGCGAGCAGTACTTC | CASSLFREGEQYF
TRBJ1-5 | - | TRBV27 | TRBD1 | TGTGCCAGCTCCCGAAAGTTCCCCTCAGGGGGGAGCAATCAGCCCCAGCATTTT | CASSRKFPSGGSNQPQHF
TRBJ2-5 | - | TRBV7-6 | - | TGTGCCAGCAGCCGCGAAGAGACCCAGTACTTC | CASSREETQYF
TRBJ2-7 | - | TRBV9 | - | TGTGCCAGCAGCGTTACGGCGGTAACCTACGAGCAGTACTTC | CASSVTAVTYEQYF
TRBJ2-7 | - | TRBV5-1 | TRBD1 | TGCGCCAGCAGCCTCCAGGGGGACTCCTACGAGCAGTACTTC | CASSLQGDSYEQYF
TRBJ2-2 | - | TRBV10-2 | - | TGCGCCAGCAGTAGGGGATATAACGGGGAGCTGTTTTTT | CASSRGYNGELFF
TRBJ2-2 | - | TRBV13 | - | TGTGCCAGCAGCCGCCCCCTGGAGGGGGCACGGACCGGGGAGCTGTTTTTT | CASSRPLEGARTGELFF
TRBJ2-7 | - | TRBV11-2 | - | TGTGCCAGCAGCTTAGCAGCAGGGGATTCCTACGAGCAGTACTTC | CASSLAAGDSYEQYF
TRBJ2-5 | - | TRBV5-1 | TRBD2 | TGCGCCAGCAGCCCGAAGGGGTCTAGCGGGAGGACGGGGGAGCAGTACTTC | CASSPKGSSGRTGEQYF
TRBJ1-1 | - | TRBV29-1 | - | TGCAGCGTTGAAGAAGGCACGATAAAAGCTTTCTTT | CSVEEGTIKAFF
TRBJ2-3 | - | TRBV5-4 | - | TGTGCCAGCAGCTTGTCGAACCCAGATACGCAGTATTTT | CASSLSNPDTQYF
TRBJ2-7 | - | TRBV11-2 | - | TGTGCCAGCAGACCCCCCGGAGGAGAGCAGTACTTC | CASRPPGGEQYF
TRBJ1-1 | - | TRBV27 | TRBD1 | TGTGCCAGCAGCTCCGACAGGGGACCGAACACTGAAGCTTTCTTT | CASSSDRGPNTEAFF
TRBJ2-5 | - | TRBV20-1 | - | TGCAGTTCGAGGTGGCAAGAGACCCAGTACTTC | CSSRWQETQYF
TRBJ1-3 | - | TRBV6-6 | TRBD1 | TGTGCCAGCACCTCGACAGGGCAAGGAAACACCATATATTTT | CASTSTGQGNTIYF